Here is one T cell receptor (beta chain) with its context. The target antigen is unknown. Germline V gives CDR1 ENHRY, CDR2 SYGVKD. V dropped 11 bases and J dropped 0 bases, with 9 bases sitting between them. This CDR3 is 12 amino acids long. This sample was included in a study of vaccination effects on CD4 cells after COVID-19. Only in-frame clones appear in the TCRdb table, and some are missing; sequencing was by immunoSEQ multiplex PCR. The sample includes about 45,000 clones, 72% seen only once; the top ten take under 10%. The authors isolated CD4+ T cells after more than eight days of culture. Subjects were given two BNT162b2 or mRNA-1273 vaccine doses.

The sample consisted of CD4+ T cells from PBMCs cultured without peptide, taken after COVID-19 vaccination. The source is a human donor who received a COVID-19 vaccine. The V gene is TRBV10-3, the J gene TRBJ2-3, with D possibly being TRBD2 (5 bases). CDR3 sequence reads: CAARGSTDTQYF. For the CDR3, the DNA is TGTGCCGCGAGAGGGAGCACAGATACGCAGTATTTT.